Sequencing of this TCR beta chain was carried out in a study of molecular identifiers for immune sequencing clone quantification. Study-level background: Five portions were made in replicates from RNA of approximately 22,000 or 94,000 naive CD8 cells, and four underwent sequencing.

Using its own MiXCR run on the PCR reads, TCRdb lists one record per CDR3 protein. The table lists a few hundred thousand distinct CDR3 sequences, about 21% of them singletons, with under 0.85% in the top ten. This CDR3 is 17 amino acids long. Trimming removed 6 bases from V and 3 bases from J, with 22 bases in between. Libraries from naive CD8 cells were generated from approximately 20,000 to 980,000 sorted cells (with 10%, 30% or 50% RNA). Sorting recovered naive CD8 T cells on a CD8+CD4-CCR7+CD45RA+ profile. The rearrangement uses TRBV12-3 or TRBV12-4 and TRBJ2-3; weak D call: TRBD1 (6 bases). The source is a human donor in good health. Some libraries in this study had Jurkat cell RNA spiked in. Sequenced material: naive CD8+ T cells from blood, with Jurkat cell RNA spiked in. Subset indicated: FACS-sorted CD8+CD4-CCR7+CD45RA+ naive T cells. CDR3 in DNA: TGTGCCAGCAGGAACCGGGATCCTGACCAGGGGACAGATACGCAGTATTTT. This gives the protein CASRNRDPDQGTDTQYF.